This T cell receptor (beta chain) was recorded in a study of cytomegalovirus exposure and HLA in healthy donors. J was trimmed by 8 bases and V by 6 bases; bases with no gene match: 12. There are 14 residues in the CDR3. The germline gives CDR1 MNHNS, CDR2 SASEGT. Use of 60 Vbeta and 13 Jbeta primers characterized the PCR. Assay used: immunoSEQ multiplex PCR; TCRdb lists only in-frame clones, some missing. This sample carries roughly 150,000 clones, 9.7% of them seen once, and the ten largest clones take approximately 1.7%. A few counts support this clone. Sequenced material: PBMCs. This chain joins TRBV6-1 and TRBJ1-1; 7 bases line up with TRBD1. The TCR sequence derives from a man in his forties or fifties in good health and CMV-seronegative. The CDR3 spells CASREWGQIKEAFF. CDR3 in DNA: TGTGCCAGCAGAGAGTGGGGACAGATCAAGGAAGCTTTCTTT.